The clone carrying this TCR beta chain was observed a handful of times. The antigen is unknown. Sequenced by immunoSEQ multiplex PCR; TCRdb stores in-frame clones only, minus some. The sample has roughly 330,000 clones, around two thirds seen once. This record comes from a study of shared clonotypes between healthy human individuals. Study findings and constraints: Naive subsets tended to show greater estimated richness than memory subsets.

The CDR3 is 18 residues long. Germline loops: CDR1 SGHAT, CDR2 FQNNGV. The ends were cut back, 3 bases at V and 5 bases at J, with 23 bases in the middle. Sequencing was done on a sample of memory CD4+ T cells sorted from blood. Subset indicated: CD45RA-negative fraction. The source is a man under 40 in good health. The J gene is TRBJ2-1, the V gene TRBV11-2; maybe TRBD2 (6 bases). The CDR3 DNA reads TGTGCCAGCAGCTTTTTCCTCCCCGGCGGGATCCTTAACAATGAGCAGTTCTTC. Protein sequence: CASSFFLPGGILNNEQFF.